The 18 T cell receptor beta chains in this list originate from one sample, sequenced in a study of cytomegalovirus exposure and HLA in healthy donors. Data came from immunoSEQ multiplex PCR; TCRdb stores just in-frame clones and leaves some out. The sample consists of a few hundred thousand clones, roughly 85% of them appearing once. The specimen was PBMCs. Every receptor here comes from a young woman in good health and CMV-seronegative.

Only one count was recorded for this clone. The V and J genes are TRBV6-5 and TRBJ1-4; the D gene is possibly TRBD1 (6 bases). The CDR3 totals 15 residues. The V gene lost 0 bases and the J gene lost 5 bases, with 10 bases spanning the gap. Germline V gives CDR1 MNHEY, CDR2 SVGAGI. CDR3 coding DNA: TGTGCCAGCAGTTACTCGACAGGAGGAAATGAAAAACTGTTTTTT. This encodes CASSYSTGGNEKLFF.

This clone is a singleton in its sample. The genes are TRBV7-2 and TRBJ2-7; D might be TRBD1 (7 bases). Trimming took 7 bases from V and 2 from J, leaving 15 bases between them. This CDR3 has 14 amino acids. The germline V gene encodes CDR1 SGHTA and CDR2 FQGNSA. In DNA form, the CDR3 reads TGTGCCAGCATCAGATCCAGGGGGGCCTACGAGCAGTACTTC. It is translated as CASIRSRGAYEQYF.

The V call is TRBV6-5, the J call TRBJ1-2; D ambiguous. Trimming took off 0 bases at V and 1 base at J, with 9 bases between the two ends. The CDR3 runs 15 residues. Germline lookup yields CDR1 MNHEY and CDR2 SVGAGI. Here the CDR3 DNA reads TGTGCCAGCAGTTACTCGGGCCCGTTTAACTATGGCTACACCTTC. Translation gives CASSYSGPFNYGYTF.

V is TRBV5-4 and J is TRBJ1-3; 9 nucleotides line up with TRBD1. Germline assignment: CDR1 SGHNT and CDR2 YYREEE (reference sequence). CDR3 length equals 14 residues. The junction had 3 bases not matched to a gene; V was cut back by 4 bases and J by 4 bases. The CDR3 DNA reads as TGTGCCAGCAGCAGGGACAGGGCCGGAAACACCATATATTTT. Its protein product is CASSRDRAGNTIYF.

This clone was seen just once. This chain uses TRBV5-6 with TRBJ2-5; 14 nucleotides agree with TRBD2. After removal of 4 bases from V and 7 bases from J, the junction contained 9 bases not matched to a gene. CDR1 is SGHDT and CDR2 is YYEEEE in the germline V gene. This CDR3 contains 16 residues. This CDR3 is CASSPGLAGGTGTQYF. The CDR3, as DNA: TGTGCCAGCAGCCCCGGACTAGCGGGAGGTACCGGGACCCAGTACTTC.

The rearrangement links TRBV7-8 to TRBJ1-2, with D uncertain. The ends were cut back, 5 bases at V and 5 bases at J, with 12 bases in the middle. The CDR3 runs 13 residues. Germline CDR1 and CDR2: SGHVS and FQNEAQ. This chain's CDR3 is CASSPTPGYGYTF. In DNA form, the CDR3 reads TGTGCCAGCAGCCCCACGCCAGGTTATGGCTACACCTTC.

The CDR3 here is CASSLDGAGRYTGELFF. The CDR3 DNA reads TGTGCCAGCAGCTTAGATGGGGCAGGGAGGTACACCGGGGAGCTGTTTTTT. The chain couples TRBV11-2 to TRBJ2-2, with D tentatively TRBD2 (6 bases). CDR1 is SGHAT and CDR2 is FQNNGV in the germline V gene. The V and J ends lost 0 bases and 3 bases respectively, with 14 bases between them. There are 17 residues in the CDR3.

The chain uses TRBV27 and TRBJ2-5, with a possible D match to TRBD1 (5 bases). Germline CDR1 MNHEY, CDR2 SMNVEV (reference sequence). There are 13 residues in the CDR3. V was shortened by 3 bases and J by 4 bases, with 9 bases between the two germline ends. CDR3 coding DNA: TGTGCCAGCAGTTTTAAAGGGGCAGAGACCCAGTACTTC. This codes for CASSFKGAETQYF.

V gene TRBV18 combines with J gene TRBJ2-1, with a possible D match to TRBD2 (6 bases). Germline CDR1 and CDR2: KGHSH and LQKENI. V was cut by 4 bases and J by 7 bases, with 20 bases left in between. The CDR3 has 16 amino acids. The CDR3 spells CASSLPWGRAGNEQFF. CDR3 in DNA: TGTGCCAGCTCACTACCCTGGGGCAGGGCGGGGAATGAGCAGTTCTTC. Supplemented by reference TRBV18 and TRBJ2-1, the full variable domain reads NAGVMQNPRHLVRRRGQEARLRCSPMKGHSHVYWYRQLPEEGLKFMVYLQKENIIDESGMPKERFSAEFPKEGPSILRIQQVVRGDSAAYFCASSLPWGRAGNEQFFGPGTRLTVL.

Only a few counts were recorded for this clone. V usage is TRBV29-1 and J usage is TRBJ2-7; no clear D gene. CDR1 is SQVTM, CDR2 ANQGSEA, per germline. CDR3 length: 12 residues. The V end lost 7 bases, the J end lost 9 bases, and 19 bases lay between the germline ends. The CDR3 is CSAQIEASLQYF. CDR3 DNA: TGCAGCGCCCAAATAGAGGCCTCCCTGCAGTACTTC.

DNA for the CDR3: TGTGCCAGCAATCTACCCGGACAGGGAGCGCAGTTCTTC. Translating it yields CASNLPGQGAQFF. The chain is built from TRBV28 and TRBJ2-1; 8 bases line up with TRBD1. This CDR3 spans 13 amino acids. Germline assignment: CDR1 MDHEN and CDR2 SYDVKM. V lost 7 bases, J lost 12 bases, and 11 bases stayed unmatched.

V and J are TRBV6-5 and TRBJ1-2; weak D call: TRBD1 (5 bases). In germline, CDR1 is MNHEY, CDR2 SVGAGI. Trimming pared 5 bases from V and 3 bases from J, leaving 10 bases between. This CDR3 contains 13 residues. The DNA for the CDR3 is TGTGCCAGCAGTGCTCAGGGTGACTATGGCTACACCTTC. This sequence encodes CASSAQGDYGYTF.

This clone was found a few times. This chain uses TRBV18 with TRBJ2-5; D is perhaps TRBD2 (5 bases). Per germline, CDR1 KGHSH and CDR2 LQKENI. The CDR3 loop spans 13 amino acids. V was cut by 2 bases and J by 5 bases, with 9 bases left in between. The CDR3 region has the DNA TGTGCCAGCTCACCAAGCGGCGGGGAGACCCAGTACTTC. Amino acids: CASSPSGGETQYF.

V gene TRBV6-4 combines with J gene TRBJ1-1; D is unclear. Germline CDR1 and CDR2: MRHNA and SNTAGT. The CDR3 runs 12 residues. V lost 0 bases, J lost 10 bases, and 9 bases lay in between. CDR3 DNA: TGTGCCAGCAGTGACTCTACGGGAAGAGCTTTCTTT. Translating gives CASSDSTGRAFF.

The V call is TRBV5-1, the J call TRBJ2-1, with 7 nucleotides matching TRBD2. V dropped 4 bases and J dropped 0; count of bases not matched to a gene: 4. The V gene's germline CDR1 is SGHRS and CDR2 YFSETQ. This CDR3 has 15 amino acids. The CDR3 protein is CASSERDSSYNEQFF. The CDR3 nucleotides read TGCGCCAGCAGCGAGCGGGACTCCTCCTACAATGAGCAGTTCTTC.

Comments on this clone: One end of the junction varies from germline; a read error may be responsible. The chain carries TRBV6-6 and TRBJ1-4; TRBD1 matches at 7 bases. Germline V gene lookup returns CDR1 MNHNY and CDR2 SVGAGI (reference sequence). The CDR3 loop spans 13 amino acids. Written as DNA, the CDR3 is TGTGCCAGCAGCTCCGGTACACTGACAGGGCCCACTTTT. This sequence encodes CASSSGTLTGPTF.

The chain joins TRBV29-1 to TRBJ2-1; D unclear. CDR1 and CDR2 (germline): SQVTM, ANQGSEA. V shed 7 bases and J shed 4 bases, with 8 bases lying between them. The CDR3 covers 11 residues. CDR3 protein: CSAWSYNEQFF. DNA of the CDR3: TGCAGCGCTTGGAGTTACAATGAGCAGTTCTTC.

The chain carries TRBV19 and TRBJ2-7; 11 nucleotides agree with TRBD2. The V segment lost 5 bases and the J segment 3 bases; nucleotides outside the gene matches: 6. This CDR3 has 15 residues. CDR1 and CDR2 (germline): LNHDA, SQIVND (reference sequence). The CDR3 nucleotides read TGTGCCAGTAGTCCGCCCGGGACTAGCGGCTACGAGCAGTACTTC. As protein: CASSPPGTSGYEQYF.